This entry features one TCR beta chain sequence. In the source study's methods: Scientists estimated how many nucleated cells there were by amplifying reference gene primers. Sequencing was performed with immunoSEQ multiplex PCR; in TCRdb, only in-frame clones are kept and a portion is missing. From that table come the V and J calls and clone size; the DNA was used to work out D and trimming. The profile shows 35,000 to 50,000 clones, 80% to 95% of them singletons. The data stem from a study of blood T cell repertoires in COVID-19. The clonotype originates from a man aged 45-65 years with active COVID-19. The material sequenced was peripheral blood.

The CDR3 DNA reads as TGTGCCGTAAACAGGGGGGACTCCTACGAGCAGTACTTC. This encodes CAVNRGDSYEQYF. The chain employs TRBV7-9 and TRBJ2-7, with 8 bases aligning to TRBD1. The CDR3 spans 13 residues. Germline V CDR1 and CDR2: SEHNR, FQNEAQ (reference sequence). The ends lost 11 bases at V and 0 bases at J; junction bases unmatched: 6.